A single TCR beta chain is shown here with its context. Its antigen remains unknown. Some clones are missing from TCRdb's copy, which holds only in-frame ones; the method was immunoSEQ multiplex PCR. Of some 100,000 clones listed, about 94% were seen once; the top ten hold 1% to 1.5%. The entry originates in a study of siplizumab effects on memory and regulatory T cells. Study-wide results and caveats: Mappable alloreactive CD4+ clones came from Treg cells around 70% of the time on average with siplizumab, against approximately 26% in controls. Proliferating siplizumab-culture Tregs lacked confirmation of suppressive function. The study found that siplizumab significantly reduced alloreactive sequences traceable to unstimulated CD4+ memory cells. Naive T cells looked more diverse than memory cells and looked like major alloresponse contributors.

This CDR3 has 13 amino acids. The V segment lost 4 bases and the J segment 2 bases; nucleotides outside the gene matches: 5. Germline V gives CDR1 SQVTM, CDR2 ANQGSEA. The rearrangement links TRBV29-1 to TRBJ2-7; TRBD1 matches at 7 bases. Source material: non-Treg CD4+ T cells sorted from blood. The source is a human donor in good health. CDR3 region: CSVARGYAYEQYF. The DNA of the CDR3 is TGCAGCGTTGCCAGGGGGTATGCCTACGAGCAGTACTTC.